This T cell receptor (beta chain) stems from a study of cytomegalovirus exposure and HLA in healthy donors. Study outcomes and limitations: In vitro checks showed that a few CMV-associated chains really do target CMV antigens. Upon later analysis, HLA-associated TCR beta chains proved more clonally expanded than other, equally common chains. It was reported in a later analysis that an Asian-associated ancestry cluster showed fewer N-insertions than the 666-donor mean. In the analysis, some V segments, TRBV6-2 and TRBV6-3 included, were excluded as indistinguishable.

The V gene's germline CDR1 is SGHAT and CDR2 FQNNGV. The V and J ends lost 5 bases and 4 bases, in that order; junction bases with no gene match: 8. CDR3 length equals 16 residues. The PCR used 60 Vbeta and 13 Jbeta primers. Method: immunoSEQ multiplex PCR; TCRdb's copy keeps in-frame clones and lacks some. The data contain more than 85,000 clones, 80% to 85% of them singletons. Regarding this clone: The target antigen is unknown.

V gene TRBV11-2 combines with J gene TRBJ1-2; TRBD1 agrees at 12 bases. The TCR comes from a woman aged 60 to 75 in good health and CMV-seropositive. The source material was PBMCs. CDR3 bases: TGTGCCAGCAGCCCGCGGCGGGGACAGGGGGCCTATGGCTACACCTTC. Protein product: CASSPRRGQGAYGYTF. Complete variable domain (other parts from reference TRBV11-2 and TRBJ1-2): EAGVAQSPRYKIIEKRQSVAFWCNPISGHATLYWYQQILGQGPKLLIQFQNNGVVDDSQLPKDRFSAERLKGVDSTLKIQPAKLEDSAVYLCASSPRRGQGAYGYTFGSGTRLTVV.